Shown below are 5 T cell receptor beta chains from a single sample sequenced in a study of Graves' ophthalmopathy and Graves' hyperthyroidism. The study amplified TCR beta CDR3 regions using RNA transcripts. HTBI primers were used in a first-round RT-PCR, which preceded a second-round multiplex PCR. TCRdb passed the multiplex PCR reads through MiXCR, listing each CDR3 protein once. Among over 500,000 distinct CDR3 sequences listed, over 20% were seen once. Sequenced input: peripheral blood. Receptor source: a woman under 30 with stable Graves' hyperthyroidism. Some clones in this sample may be carry-over from other donors' samples.

Ten or more counts support this clonotype. The chain carries TRBV28 and TRBJ1-1, with 8 bases matching TRBD1. J lost 4 bases, V lost 8 bases, and 6 bases had no gene match. The CDR3 is 13 amino acids. Germline CDR1 is MDHEN and CDR2 is SYDVKM. The CDR3 sequence is CASFQGAPTEAFF. CDR3 DNA sequence: TGTGCCAGCTTCCAGGGGGCGCCCACTGAAGCTTTCTTT.

This clonotype was recorded at least ten times. The chain employs TRBV12-3 or TRBV12-4 and TRBJ2-5; 10 bases fit TRBD1. The junction had 4 bases not matched to a gene; V was cut back by 4 bases and J by 2 bases. The CDR3 is 15 amino acids. This CDR3 reads CASSSRTGGQETQYF. The CDR3 DNA is TGTGCCAGCAGTTCGAGGACAGGGGGTCAAGAGACCCAGTACTTC.

In this sample, this clonotype turned up many times. J is TRBJ1-2 and V is TRBV13; 12 bases match TRBD1. V lost 5 bases to trimming and J lost 8 bases; unmatched junction nucleotides: 15. The CDR3 is 17 amino acids. CDR1 and CDR2 (germline): PRHDT, FYEKMQ (reference sequence). CDR3 protein: CASSSRDRGQVRWGYTF. The CDR3 coding sequence is TGTGCCAGCAGCAGCCGGGACAGGGGGCAGGTCCGGTGGGGCTACACCTTC.

A word on this clonotype: One end of the junction varies from germline; a read error may be responsible. The V gene is TRBV13, the J gene TRBJ1-6, with a possible D match to TRBD1 (6 bases). CDR3 length: 15 residues. Germline CDR1 is PRHDT and CDR2 is FYEKMQ (reference sequence). The CDR3: CVSSIKQGLNSPLHF. The CDR3 coding sequence is TGTGTCAGCAGCATAAAACAGGGACTAAATTCACCCCTCCACTTT. Filled out from reference TRBV13 and TRBJ1-6, the complete variable domain reads AAGVIQSPRHLIKEKRETATLKCYPIPRHDTVYWYQQGPGQDPQFLISFYEKMQSDKGSIPDRFSAQQFSDYHSELNMSSLELGDSALYFCVSSIKQGLNSPLHFGNGTRLTVT.

This clonotype showed up many times. The chain couples TRBV6-5 to TRBJ2-7, with D unresolved. This CDR3 is built from 14 residues. CDR1 and CDR2 from the germline V gene are MNHEY and SVGAGI. Trimming pared 6 bases from V and 0 bases from J, leaving 12 bases between. The CDR3 spells CASRLRPSSYEQYF. The CDR3 DNA follows: TGTGCCAGCAGGTTAAGACCTAGCTCCTACGAGCAGTACTTC.